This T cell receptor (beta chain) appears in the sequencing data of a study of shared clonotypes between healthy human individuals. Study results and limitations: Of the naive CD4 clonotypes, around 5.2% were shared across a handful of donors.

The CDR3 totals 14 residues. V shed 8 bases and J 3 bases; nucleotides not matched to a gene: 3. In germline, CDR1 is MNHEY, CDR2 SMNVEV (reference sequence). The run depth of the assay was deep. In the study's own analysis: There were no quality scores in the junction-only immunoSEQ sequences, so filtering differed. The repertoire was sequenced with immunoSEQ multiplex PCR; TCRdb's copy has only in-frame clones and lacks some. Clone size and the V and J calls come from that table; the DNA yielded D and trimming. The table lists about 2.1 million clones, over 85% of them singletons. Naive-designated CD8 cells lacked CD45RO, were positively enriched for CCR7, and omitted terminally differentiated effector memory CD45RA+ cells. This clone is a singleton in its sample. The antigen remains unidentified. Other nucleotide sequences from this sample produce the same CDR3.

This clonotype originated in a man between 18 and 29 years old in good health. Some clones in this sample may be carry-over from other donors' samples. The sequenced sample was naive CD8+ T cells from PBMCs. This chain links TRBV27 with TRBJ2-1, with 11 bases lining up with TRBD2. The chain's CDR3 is CASSGTSGYNEQFF. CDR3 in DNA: TGTGCCAGCTCTGGGACTAGCGGCTACAATGAGCAGTTCTTC.